The sequence of this TCR beta chain was determined in a study of blood T cell repertoires in COVID-19. Overall study: From the United States, Italy and Spain came samples of acute and convalescent COVID-19. Sources were T cells, B-cell-depleted T cells, or PBMCs; the material itself was cDNA or gDNA.

Original methodology: Amplification from reference gene primers served as the basis for estimated nucleated cell counts. Clones were read by immunoSEQ multiplex PCR, and TCRdb kept only the in-frame ones, dropping some. V and J calls and clone size are copied from that table; D and trimming were computed from the DNA. The sample holds about 110,000 clones; about 75% are singletons and the top ten take approximately 19%. Germline values: CDR1 SGDLS, CDR2 YYNGEE. The V end was cut by 3 bases, the J end by 5 bases, with 8 bases between. The CDR3 spans 13 residues. This sequence joins TRBV9 and TRBJ1-4; D is unresolved. The TCR sequence derives from a woman aged 70-85 years with acute or convalescent COVID-19. Sequences were obtained from peripheral blood. The CDR3 DNA reads TGTGCCAGCAGCGGGAGGCCCAATGAAAAACTGTTTTTT. This codes for CASSGRPNEKLFF.